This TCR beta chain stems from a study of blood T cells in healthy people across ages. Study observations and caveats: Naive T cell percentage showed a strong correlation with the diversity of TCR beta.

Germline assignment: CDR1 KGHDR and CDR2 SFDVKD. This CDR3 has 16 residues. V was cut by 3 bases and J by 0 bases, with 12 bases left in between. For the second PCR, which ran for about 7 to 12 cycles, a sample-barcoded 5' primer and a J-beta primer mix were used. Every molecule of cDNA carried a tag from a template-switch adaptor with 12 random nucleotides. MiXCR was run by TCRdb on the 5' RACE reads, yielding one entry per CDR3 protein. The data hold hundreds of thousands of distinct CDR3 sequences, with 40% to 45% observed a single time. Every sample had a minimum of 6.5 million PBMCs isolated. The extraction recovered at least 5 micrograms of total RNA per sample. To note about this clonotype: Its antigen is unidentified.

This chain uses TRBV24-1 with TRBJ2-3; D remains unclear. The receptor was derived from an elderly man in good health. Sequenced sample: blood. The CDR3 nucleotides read TGTGCCACCAGTGATCCTGACGGCTATAGCACAGATACGCAGTATTTT. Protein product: CATSDPDGYSTDTQYF.